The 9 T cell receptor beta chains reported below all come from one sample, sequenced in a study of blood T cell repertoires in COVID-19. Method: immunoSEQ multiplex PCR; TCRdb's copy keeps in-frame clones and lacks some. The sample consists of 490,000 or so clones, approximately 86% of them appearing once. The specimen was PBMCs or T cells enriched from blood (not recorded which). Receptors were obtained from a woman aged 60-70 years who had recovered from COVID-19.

The CDR3 DNA follows: TGTGCCACCGGACAGGGGGCGGGCGAGCAGTACTTC. Its protein is CATGQGAGEQYF. The chain has TRBV24-1 and TRBJ2-7; TRBD1 agrees at 11 bases. Trimming at V came to 9 bases and at J to 6 bases, leaving 3 bases not matched to a gene. There are 12 residues in the CDR3. Germline-derived CDR1 and CDR2 are KGHDR and SFDVKD.

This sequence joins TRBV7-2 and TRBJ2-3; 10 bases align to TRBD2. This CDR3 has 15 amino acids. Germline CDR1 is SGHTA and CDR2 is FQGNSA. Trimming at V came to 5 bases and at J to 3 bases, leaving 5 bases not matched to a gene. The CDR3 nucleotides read TGTGCCAGCAGCCTTAGCGGGGGGACGACAGATACGCAGTATTTT. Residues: CASSLSGGTTDTQYF.

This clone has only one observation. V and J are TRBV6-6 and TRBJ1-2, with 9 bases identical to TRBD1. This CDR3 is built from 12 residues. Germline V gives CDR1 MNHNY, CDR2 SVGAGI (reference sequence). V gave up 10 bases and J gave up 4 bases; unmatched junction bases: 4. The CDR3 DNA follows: TGTGCCACGGACAGGGGCTTCTATGGCTACACCTTC. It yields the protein CATDRGFYGYTF.

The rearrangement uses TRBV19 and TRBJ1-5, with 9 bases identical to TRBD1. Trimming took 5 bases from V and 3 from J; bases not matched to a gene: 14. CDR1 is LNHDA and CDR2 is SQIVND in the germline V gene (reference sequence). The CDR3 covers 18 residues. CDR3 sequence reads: CASSSRTGEPYFNQPQHF. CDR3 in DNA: TGTGCCAGTAGTTCCCGGACAGGGGAACCTTATTTCAATCAGCCCCAGCATTTT.

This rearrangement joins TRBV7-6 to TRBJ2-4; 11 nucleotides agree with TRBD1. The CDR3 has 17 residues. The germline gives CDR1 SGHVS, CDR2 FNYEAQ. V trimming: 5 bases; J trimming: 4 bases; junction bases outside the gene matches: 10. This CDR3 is CASSPFIGTGGKNIQYF. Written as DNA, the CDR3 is TGTGCCAGCAGCCCATTTATTGGGACAGGGGGAAAAAACATTCAGTACTTC.

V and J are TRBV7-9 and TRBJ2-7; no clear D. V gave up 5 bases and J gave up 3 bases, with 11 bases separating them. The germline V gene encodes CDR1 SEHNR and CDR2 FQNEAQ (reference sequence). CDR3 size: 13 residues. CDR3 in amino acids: CASSPFVNYEQYF. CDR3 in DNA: TGTGCCAGCAGCCCGTTCGTAAACTACGAGCAGTACTTC. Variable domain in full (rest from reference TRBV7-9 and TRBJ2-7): DTGVSQNPRHKITKRGQNVTFRCDPISEHNRLYWYRQTLGQGPEFLTYFQNEAQLEKSRLLSDRFSAERPKGSFSTLEIQRTEQGDSAMYLCASSPFVNYEQYFGPGTRLTVT.

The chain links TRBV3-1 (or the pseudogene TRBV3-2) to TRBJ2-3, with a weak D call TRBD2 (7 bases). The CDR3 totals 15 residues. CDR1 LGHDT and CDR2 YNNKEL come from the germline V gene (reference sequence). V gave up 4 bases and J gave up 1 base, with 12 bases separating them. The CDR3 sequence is CASSRGGGGTDTQYF. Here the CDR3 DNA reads TGTGCCAGCAGCCGGGGCGGGGGCGGCACAGATACGCAGTATTTT.

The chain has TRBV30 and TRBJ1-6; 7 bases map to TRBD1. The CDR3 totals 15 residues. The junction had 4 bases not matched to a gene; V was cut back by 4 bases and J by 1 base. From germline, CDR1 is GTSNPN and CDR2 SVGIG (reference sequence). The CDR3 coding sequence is TGTGCCTGGAAGACAGGGCGGTCCTATAATTCACCCCTCCACTTT. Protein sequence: CAWKTGRSYNSPLHF. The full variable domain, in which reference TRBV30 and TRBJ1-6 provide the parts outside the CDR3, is SQTIHQWPATLVQPVGSPLSLECTVEGTSNPNLYWYRQAAGRGLQLLFYSVGIGQISSEVPQNLSASRPQDRQFILSSKKLLLSDSGFYLCAWKTGRSYNSPLHFGNGTRLTVT.

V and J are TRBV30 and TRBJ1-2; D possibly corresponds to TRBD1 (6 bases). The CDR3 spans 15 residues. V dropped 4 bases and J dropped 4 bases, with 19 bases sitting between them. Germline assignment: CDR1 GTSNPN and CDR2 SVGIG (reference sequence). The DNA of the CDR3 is TGTGCCTGGACCCGCAACAGGGAAGGGAGCTATGGCTACACCTTC. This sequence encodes CAWTRNREGSYGYTF. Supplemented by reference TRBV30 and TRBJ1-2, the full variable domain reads SQTIHQWPATLVQPVGSPLSLECTVEGTSNPNLYWYRQAAGRGLQLLFYSVGIGQISSEVPQNLSASRPQDRQFILSSKKLLLSDSGFYLCAWTRNREGSYGYTFGSGTRLTVV.